This passage covers 18 T cell receptor beta chains from one sample sequenced in a study of T cells after yellow fever vaccination. Each CDR3 protein is one row after TCRdb ran MiXCR on the 5' RACE reads. The repertoire consists of fewer than 500,000 distinct CDR3 sequences, with 18% occurring once and the leading ten covering 18%. The sequencing here drew on PBMCs, taken before the yellow fever booster vaccination. These receptors all come from a man aged 18 to 30 who received the YFV17D yellow fever vaccine.

This clonotype was recorded a few times. The chain links TRBV7-9 to TRBJ2-5, with D unclear. The CDR3 loop spans 13 amino acids. V was shortened by 2 bases and J by 7 bases, with 11 bases between the two germline ends. The V gene's germline CDR1 is SEHNR and CDR2 FQNEAQ (reference sequence). The CDR3 nucleotides are TGTGCCAGCAGCTTACAGTCAGTGGGGACCCAGTACTTC. Its translation is CASSLQSVGTQYF.

The chain couples TRBV4-3 to TRBJ2-3; D might be TRBD1 or TRBD2, each matching 5 bases. CDR1 LGHNA and CDR2 YSLEER come from the germline V gene. The CDR3 spans 17 residues. Trimming shortened V by 1 base and J by 6 bases, and 20 bases separated the two germline ends. CDR3 region: CASSQGLWDPNPDTQYF. CDR3 nucleotides: TGCGCCAGCAGCCAAGGGTTGTGGGACCCCAATCCGGATACGCAGTATTTT.

The genes are TRBV20-1 and TRBJ1-5; possible D gene TRBD1, 5 bases. The CDR3 length is 13 residues. Germline V gene lookup returns CDR1 DFQATT and CDR2 SNEGSKA (reference sequence). The V gene lost 3 bases and the J gene lost 10 bases, with 16 bases spanning the gap. In DNA, the CDR3 is TGCAGTGCTAGTAGAATCCAGGGCGGCCCCCAGCATTTT. Translated, it gives CSASRIQGGPQHF.

This clonotype has just a few counts. The chain is built from TRBV4-3 and TRBJ2-3, with TRBD2 identical over 7 bases. This CDR3 has 16 residues. Germline assignment: CDR1 LGHNA and CDR2 YSLEER. J was trimmed by 2 bases and V by 0 bases; bases with no gene match: 5. The CDR3 nucleotides read TGCGCCAGCAGCCAAGAGGGAGCGGGGATCACAGATACGCAGTATTTT. Translated, it gives CASSQEGAGITDTQYF.

The J gene is TRBJ1-2, the V gene TRBV6-1; D remains ambiguous. This CDR3 region has 16 residues. V was shortened by 1 base and J by 2 bases, with 14 bases between the two germline ends. Germline V gene sequence: CDR1 MNHNS, CDR2 SASEGT. The CDR3 DNA reads as TGTGCCAGCAGTGAAGAATGGAGGGTAAGGAACTATGGCTACACCTTC. Translating it yields CASSEEWRVRNYGYTF.

V is TRBV10-3 and J is TRBJ2-7; a weak D match, TRBD2 (5 bases). Trimming took 3 bases from V and 0 from J, leaving 9 bases between them. This CDR3 comprises 14 residues. Per germline, CDR1 ENHRY and CDR2 SYGVKD. CDR3 in DNA: TGTGCCATCAGTGACGGCGGGCGCTCCTACGAGCAGTACTTC. Protein product: CAISDGGRSYEQYF.

This clonotype was counted only a few times. This chain uses TRBV7-9 with TRBJ1-5, with a weak D call TRBD1 (5 bases). The V gene lost 5 bases and the J gene lost 6 bases, with 11 bases spanning the gap. Per germline, CDR1 SEHNR and CDR2 FQNEAQ (reference sequence). This CDR3 is built from 13 residues. The DNA for the CDR3 is TGTGCCAGCAGCCCTCAGGGAGGTCAGCCCCAGCATTTT. Translating it yields CASSPQGGQPQHF. Full variable domain (outside the CDR3, taken from reference TRBV7-9 and TRBJ1-5): DTGVSQNPRHKITKRGQNVTFRCDPISEHNRLYWYRQTLGQGPEFLTYFQNEAQLEKSRLLSDRFSAERPKGSFSTLEIQRTEQGDSAMYLCASSPQGGQPQHFGDGTRLSIL.

As regards this clonotype: Germline and junction disagree at one end, which may indicate a read error. This chain connects TRBV7-2 to TRBJ2-2; D gene unclear. The CDR3 is made up of 13 amino acids. Germline lookup yields CDR1 SGHTA and CDR2 FQGNSA. Here the CDR3 reads CAGSPSKAGELFF. The CDR3 region has the DNA TGTGCCGGCAGCCCCTCTAAGGCCGGGGAGCTGTTTTTT.

The chain uses TRBV12-3 or TRBV12-4 and TRBJ1-6; D is uncertain. The V end was cut by 3 bases, the J end by 13 bases, with 16 bases between. CDR3 length equals 14 residues. This CDR3 reads CASSLGRGLMPLHF. CDR3 DNA: TGTGCCAGCAGTTTGGGGAGAGGCCTTATGCCCCTCCACTTT.

The chain couples TRBV7-9 to TRBJ1-1; D not resolved. Germline CDR1 and CDR2: SEHNR and FQNEAQ (reference sequence). The CDR3 extends over 14 amino acids. With 5 bases removed from V and 4 bases from J, the gap between germline ends came to 14 bases. In nucleotides, the CDR3 is TGTGCCAGCAGCGAGCATTATGAGGGCACTGAAGCTTTCTTT. Translated, it gives CASSEHYEGTEAFF.

The rearrangement links TRBV4-2 to TRBJ2-5, with D perhaps matching TRBD2 (7 bases). This CDR3 spans 15 amino acids. Germline V gene data show CDR1 as LGHNA and CDR2 as YNFKEQ. The ends were cut back, 2 bases at V and 5 bases at J, with 15 bases in the middle. As DNA, the CDR3 is TGTGCCAGCAGCCAAACGTGGGGGGGCCTTGAGACCCAGTACTTC. It codes for CASSQTWGGLETQYF.

The V call is TRBV20-1, the J call TRBJ1-6; 7 bases fit TRBD1. Looked up from germline, CDR1 is DFQATT and CDR2 is SNEGSKA (reference sequence). V was clipped by 5 bases and J by 7 bases; unmatched bases: 5. The CDR3 length is 13 residues. The CDR3: CSAEDRENSPLHF. As DNA, the CDR3 is TGCAGTGCTGAAGACAGGGAGAATTCACCCCTCCACTTT.

This clonotype was counted only a few times. The chain combines TRBV23-1 with TRBJ2-7, with 7 nucleotides matching TRBD1. TRBV23-1 is filed as an ORF, its function uncertain. The trim removed 4 bases at V and 2 bases at J, leaving 8 bases unmatched. This CDR3 region has 15 residues. The DNA of the CDR3 is TGCGCCAGCAGTCTTCCGGGACAGAGCCCCTACGAGCAGTACGTC. It specifies CASSLPGQSPYEQYV.

This clonotype was seen a few times. CDR3: CASSIRDSYEQYF. CDR3 DNA: TGTGCCAGCAGCATCCGGGACAGCTACGAGCAGTACTTC. The chain has TRBV5-4 and TRBJ2-7; 7 bases agree with TRBD1. Trimming cost V 4 bases and J 3 bases; bases outside gene matches: 4. The CDR3 has 13 amino acids. The germline gives CDR1 SGHNT, CDR2 YYREEE (reference sequence).

This clonotype was seen repeatedly, ten times or more. The chain has TRBV2 and TRBJ2-7; tentatively, D is TRBD1 (6 bases). V was shortened by 6 bases and J by 1 base, with 16 bases between the two germline ends. CDR3 length: 15 amino acids. Germline V CDR1 and CDR2: SNHLY, FYNNEI. CDR3 in DNA: TGTGCCAGCAGCCCCACAGGGTTCGGGTCCTACGAGCAGTACGTC. Translated, it gives CASSPTGFGSYEQYV.

This clonotype was picked up a small number of times. This chain links TRBV6-5 with TRBJ1-6; 7 nucleotides align to TRBD1. This CDR3 spans 13 amino acids. The V gene end was trimmed by 6 bases and the J gene end by 9 bases; junction bases not matched to a gene: 5. Per the germline V gene, CDR1 is MNHEY and CDR2 is SVGAGI. Written as DNA, the CDR3 is TGTGCCAGCAGCCCCACAGGGGTTTCACCCCTCCACTTT. Translated, it gives CASSPTGVSPLHF.

The chain combines TRBV15 with TRBJ1-1; D possibly corresponds to TRBD1 (5 bases). Germline V gives CDR1 LNHNV, CDR2 YYDKDF (reference sequence). The V end was cut by 5 bases, the J end by 3 bases, with 10 bases between. The CDR3 loop spans 13 amino acids. The CDR3 DNA follows: TGTGCCACCAGCCAGGGTTGGGACACTGAAGCTTTCTTT. Translating it yields CATSQGWDTEAFF.

The chain couples TRBV11-2 to TRBJ1-4; D is ambiguous. This CDR3 has 15 residues. Germline lookup yields CDR1 SGHAT and CDR2 FQNNGV. The germline V and J ends were trimmed by 4 bases and 0 bases, with 9 bases remaining between them. The DNA for the CDR3 is TGTGCCAGCAGCTCATGGGGATCAACTAATGAAAAACTGTTTTTT. As protein: CASSSWGSTNEKLFF. Combining the CDR3 with reference TRBV11-2 and TRBJ1-4 gives the whole variable domain EAGVAQSPRYKIIEKRQSVAFWCNPISGHATLYWYQQILGQGPKLLIQFQNNGVVDDSQLPKDRFSAERLKGVDSTLKIQPAKLEDSAVYLCASSSWGSTNEKLFFGSGTQLSVL.